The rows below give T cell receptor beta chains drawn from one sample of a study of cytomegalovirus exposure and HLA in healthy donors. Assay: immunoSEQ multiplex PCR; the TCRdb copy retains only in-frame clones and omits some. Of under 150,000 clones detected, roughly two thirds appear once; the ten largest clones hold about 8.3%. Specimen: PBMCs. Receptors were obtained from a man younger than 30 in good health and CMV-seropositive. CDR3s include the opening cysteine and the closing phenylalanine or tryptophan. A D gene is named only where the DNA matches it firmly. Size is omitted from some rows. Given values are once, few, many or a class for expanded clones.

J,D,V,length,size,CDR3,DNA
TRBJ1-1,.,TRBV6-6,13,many,CASSDGQNTEAFF,TGTGCCAGCAGTGATGGACAGAACACTGAAGCTTTCTTT
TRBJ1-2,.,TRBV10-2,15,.,CASRPVQLTSYGYTF,TGCGCCAGCAGGCCCGTCCAACTTACCTCGTATGGCTACACCTTC
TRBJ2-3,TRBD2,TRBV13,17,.,CASSSARLAGPPDTQYF,TGTGCCAGCAGCTCAGCAAGACTAGCGGGGCCCCCAGATACGCAGTATTTT
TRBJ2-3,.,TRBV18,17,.,CASSPLGQGSSTDTQYF,TGTGCCAGCTCACCTCTTGGGCAGGGGAGCAGCACAGATACGCAGTATTTT
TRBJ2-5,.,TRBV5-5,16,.,CASSLRGGAGRETQYF,TGTGCCAGCAGCTTGCGTGGGGGGGCGGGGAGAGAGACCCAGTACTTC
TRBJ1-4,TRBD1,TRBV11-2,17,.,CASSSLKRQGLNEKLFF,TGTGCCAGCAGCTCCCTTAAGCGACAGGGACTTAATGAAAAACTGTTTTTT
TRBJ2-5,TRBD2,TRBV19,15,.,CASSMTSGGEETQYF,TGTGCCAGTAGTATGACTAGCGGGGGGGAGGAGACCCAGTACTTC
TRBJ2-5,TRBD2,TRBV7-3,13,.,CASSLTGGETQYF,TGTGCCAGCAGCTTAACCGGGGGGGAGACCCAGTACTTC
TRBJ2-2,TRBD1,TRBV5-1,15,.,CASSPGTANTGELFF,TGCGCCAGCAGCCCAGGGACAGCGAACACCGGGGAGCTGTTTTTT
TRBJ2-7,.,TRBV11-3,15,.,CASSPDRDRPGEQYF,TGTGCCAGCAGCCCGGACAGAGACAGGCCCGGCGAGCAGTACTTC
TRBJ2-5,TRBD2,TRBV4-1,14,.,CASSYREGKETQYF,TGCGCCAGCAGCTACCGGGAGGGAAAAGAGACCCAGTACTTC
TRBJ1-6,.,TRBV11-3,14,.,CASSFRDSSSPLHF,TGTGCCAGCAGCTTTCGGGATAGTAGTTCACCCCTCCACTTT
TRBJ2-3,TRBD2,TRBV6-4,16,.,CASSDSSGGWTDTQYF,TGTGCCAGCAGTGACTCAAGCGGGGGTTGGACAGATACGCAGTATTTT
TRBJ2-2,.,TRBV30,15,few,CAWSVPSRDNGELFF,TGTGCCTGGAGTGTACCTTCCAGGGATAACGGGGAGCTGTTTTTT
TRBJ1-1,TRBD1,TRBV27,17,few,CASSPILRGREGTEAFF,TGTGCCAGCAGTCCAATCCTCAGGGGGCGGGAAGGCACTGAAGCTTTCTTT
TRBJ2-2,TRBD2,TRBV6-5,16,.,CASSYSSGGGTGELFF,TGTGCCAGCAGTTACTCGTCCGGGGGGGGAACCGGGGAGCTGTTTTTT
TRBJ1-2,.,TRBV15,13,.,CATSASGSYGYTF,TGTGCCACCAGCGCATCAGGGTCCTATGGCTACACCTTC
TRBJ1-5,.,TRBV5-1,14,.,CASSYGDSNQPQHF,TGCGCCAGCAGCTACGGGGATAGCAATCAGCCCCAGCATTTT
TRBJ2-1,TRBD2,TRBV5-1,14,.,CATREGNSYNEQFF,TGCGCCACCAGGGAGGGGAATTCCTACAATGAGCAGTTCTTC
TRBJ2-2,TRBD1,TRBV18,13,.,CASSGGQGWELFF,TGTGCCAGCTCAGGAGGACAGGGCTGGGAGCTGTTTTTT
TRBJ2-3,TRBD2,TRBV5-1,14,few,CASSSGLETDTQYF,TGCGCCAGCAGCTCGGGACTAGAGACAGATACGCAGTATTTT
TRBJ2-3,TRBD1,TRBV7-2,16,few,CASSLGLRGHTDTQYF,TGTGCCAGCAGCTTAGGTCTGAGGGGGCACACAGATACGCAGTATTTT
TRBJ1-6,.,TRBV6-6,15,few,CASTERDRPMGPLHF,TGTGCCAGCACCGAGCGGGACCGCCCTATGGGGCCCCTCCACTTT
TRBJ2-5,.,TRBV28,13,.,CASSFGQEETQYF,TGTGCCAGCAGTTTTGGCCAGGAAGAGACCCAGTACTTC
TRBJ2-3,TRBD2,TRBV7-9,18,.,CASSLSSGGYYPADTQYF,TGTGCCAGCAGCTTATCGTCGGGGGGATACTACCCCGCAGATACGCAGTATTTT
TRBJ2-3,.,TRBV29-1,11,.,CSVLGGSSQYF,TGCAGCGTTCTCGGAGGGAGCTCGCAGTATTTT
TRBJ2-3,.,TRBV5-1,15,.,CASILSPWSSDTQYF,TGCGCCAGCATCCTATCCCCATGGAGCTCAGATACGCAGTATTTT
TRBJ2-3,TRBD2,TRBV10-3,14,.,CAISLGGEADTQYF,TGTGCCATCAGTCTGGGGGGGGAGGCAGATACGCAGTATTTT
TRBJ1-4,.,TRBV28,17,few,CASSGTPLPATNEKLFF,TGTGCCAGCAGCGGGACACCTCTCCCGGCAACTAATGAAAAACTGTTTTTT